These 23 T cell receptor beta chains came from one sample sequenced in a study of CD8 T cells in Susac syndrome. Roughly 0.45 to 1 ug RNA was reverse transcribed with random hexamers. TCRdb used MiXCR to reprocess the immunoSEQ multiplex PCR reads, holding one entry per CDR3 protein. The sample yields about 130,000 distinct CDR3 sequences, approximately 93% seen once. Material: CD8+ T cells from PBMCs. These receptors originate from a human donor with multiple sclerosis.

V is TRBV24-1 and J is TRBJ1-1; weak D call: TRBD1 (6 bases). This CDR3 contains 14 residues. Trimming took off 5 bases at V and 1 base at J, with 10 bases between the two ends. Germline V gene data show CDR1 as KGHDR and CDR2 as SFDVKD. The CDR3 reads CATSVLGQNTEAFF. The DNA of the CDR3 is TGTGCCACCAGTGTATTGGGACAGAACACTGAAGCTTTCTTT.

The chain carries TRBV23-1 and TRBJ2-7; 8 nucleotides line up with TRBD2. TRBV23-1 is noted as an ORF with a role that remains uncertain. The junction had 9 bases not matched to a gene; V was cut back by 4 bases and J by 7 bases. The CDR3 is made up of 14 amino acids. The CDR3 loop is CASSPPGGVGEQYV. CDR3 nucleotide sequence: TGCGCCAGCAGTCCCCCGGGGGGGGTGGGAGAGCAGTACGTC.

The chain employs TRBV4-1 and TRBJ2-7, with 8 bases identical to TRBD1. The CDR3 spans 16 residues. The V and J ends lost 0 bases and 6 bases, in that order; junction bases with no gene match: 10. The germline CDR1 and CDR2 sequences are MGHRA and YSYEKL. This CDR3 is CASSQDRWTGMSEQYF. The DNA of the CDR3 is TGCGCCAGCAGCCAAGATCGATGGACAGGGATGTCCGAGCAGTACTTC.

This sequence joins TRBV27 and TRBJ2-1; 11 nucleotides agree with TRBD2. The ends lost 7 bases at V and 7 bases at J; junction bases unmatched: 9. This CDR3 region has 15 residues. From germline, CDR1 is MNHEY and CDR2 SMNVEV (reference sequence). The DNA for the CDR3 is TGTGCCAGCACTCCAAGCCCTAGCGGGAGGAATGAGCAGTTCTTC. This encodes CASTPSPSGRNEQFF.

J is TRBJ1-1 and V is TRBV19; unclear D gene. CDR1 LNHDA and CDR2 SQIVND come from the germline V gene (reference sequence). The CDR3 has 11 amino acids. V lost 3 bases to trimming and J lost 3 bases, with 2 bases between them. CDR3 coding DNA: TGTGCCAGTAGTATTGACACTGAAGCTTTCTTT. As protein: CASSIDTEAFF. Full variable domain (missing parts from reference TRBV19 and TRBJ1-1): DGGITQSPKYLFRKEGQNVTLSCEQNLNHDAMYWYRQDPGQGLRLIYYSQIVNDFQKGDIAEGYSVSREKKESFPLTVTSAQKNPTAFYLCASSIDTEAFFGQGTRLTVV.

This clonotype was picked up one time. This chain uses TRBV30 with TRBJ1-2, with 7 bases lining up with TRBD1. Trimming at V came to 6 bases and at J to 4 bases, leaving 8 bases not matched to a gene. Looked up from germline, CDR1 is GTSNPN and CDR2 is SVGIG (reference sequence). The CDR3 has 13 residues. The CDR3 region is CACDYQGVYGYTF. The CDR3 coding sequence is TGTGCCTGCGACTACCAGGGGGTCTATGGCTACACCTTC.

V and J are TRBV5-1 and TRBJ2-7; tentative D call: TRBD2 (5 bases). The CDR3 has 14 residues. V was pared by 5 bases and J by 7 bases, with 19 bases between. CDR1 is SGHRS and CDR2 is YFSETQ in the germline V gene. DNA for the CDR3: TGCGCCAGCAGTCCGAGGCGGGCAGACTTGGAGCAGTACTTC. Translation: CASSPRRADLEQYF.

This chain links TRBV2 with TRBJ1-2; D gene ambiguous. Germline-derived CDR1 and CDR2 are SNHLY and FYNNEI. Trimming took 4 bases from V and 4 from J, leaving 16 bases between them. There are 15 residues in the CDR3. The CDR3 sequence: CASSGRKAGVYGYTF. CDR3 DNA: TGTGCCAGCAGTGGTCGGAAAGCCGGTGTCTATGGCTACACCTTC.

The chain couples TRBV3-1 to TRBJ2-5, with TRBD2 matching over 8 bases. This CDR3 comprises 15 residues. The J segment lost 1 base and the V segment lost 4 bases, leaving 5 bases of the junction unmatched. Germline assignment: CDR1 LGHDT and CDR2 YNNKEL (reference sequence). CDR3 DNA: TGTGCCAGCAGCCCTGGGACTAGACTCCAAGAGACCCAGTACTTC. Protein product: CASSPGTRLQETQYF.

J is TRBJ2-7 and V is TRBV4-1; 11 bases align to TRBD1. Unmatched junction bases numbered 4, after V lost 3 bases and J lost 3 bases. CDR3 size: 15 residues. Germline-derived CDR1 and CDR2 are MGHRA and YSYEKL. The CDR3 loop reads CASSQGQGGDYEQYF. The CDR3 region has the DNA TGCGCCAGCAGCCAGGGACAGGGGGGTGACTACGAGCAGTACTTC.

The rearrangement joins TRBV12-3 or TRBV12-4 to TRBJ2-7, with D possibly TRBD2 on 6 matching bases. V was clipped by 7 bases and J by 5 bases, with 18 bases between them. CDR3 length: 14 amino acids. The CDR3: CASTLKEGGHEQYV. CDR3 DNA: TGTGCCAGCACCTTAAAGGAGGGCGGCCACGAGCAGTACGTC.

Remarks on this clonotype: At one end the junction does not follow the germline gene, possibly because of a read error. This chain uses TRBV2 with TRBJ2-3; 8 bases are a match to TRBD2. The CDR3 covers 16 residues. Germline V gene sequence: CDR1 SNHLY, CDR2 FYNNEI. The CDR3 DNA reads TGTGCCAGCCGTGAAAGAGCGGGAGTAGAAACAGATACGCAGTATTTT. This translates into CASRERAGVETDTQYF. The variable domain in full, with the rest retrieved from reference TRBV2 and TRBJ2-3, is EPEVTQTPSHQVTQMGQEVILRCVPISNHLYFYWYRQILGQKVEFLVSFYNNEISEKSEIFDDQFSVERPDGSNFTLKIRSTKLEDSAMYFCASRERAGVETDTQYFGPGTRLTVL.

This clonotype has more than one count but fewer than ten. The chain has TRBV7-9 and TRBJ2-7; TRBD1 matches 7 bases. CDR1 and CDR2 (germline): SEHNR, FQNEAQ (reference sequence). V shed 5 bases, J shed 0 bases, and the junction held 10 bases outside the gene matches. The CDR3 length is 16 residues. As DNA, the CDR3 is TGTGCCAGCAGCCTAAGACCCGGGACAGACTCCTACGAGCAGTACTTC. As protein: CASSLRPGTDSYEQYF.

The gene calls are TRBV7-9 and TRBJ1-1, with D maybe TRBD1 (5 bases). V shed 8 bases and J shed 0 bases, with 10 bases lying between them. CDR3 size: 13 residues. The germline CDR1 and CDR2 sequences are SEHNR and FQNEAQ (reference sequence). CDR3 residues: CASEVGVNTEAFF. CDR3 nucleotides: TGTGCCAGCGAGGTGGGGGTGAACACTGAAGCTTTCTTT.

The CDR3 DNA follows: TGTGCCAGCAGCTTAATTGGACTAGCGGGGGCAGATACGCAGTATTTT. Residues: CASSLIGLAGADTQYF. The V call is TRBV7-3, the J call TRBJ2-3; 13 nucleotides match TRBD2. The germline CDR1 and CDR2 sequences are SGHTA and FQGTGA. With V trimmed by 1 base and J by 4 bases, 2 bases remained unmatched. The CDR3 is 16 residues long.

The chain has TRBV9 and TRBJ2-3; D may be TRBD1 (5 bases). Germline lookup yields CDR1 SGDLS and CDR2 YYNGEE. Trimming took 3 bases from V and 5 from J, leaving 10 bases between them. The CDR3 totals 13 residues. The CDR3 here is CASSENRIDTQYF. CDR3 coding DNA: TGTGCCAGCAGCGAAAACAGGATAGATACGCAGTATTTT.

CDR3 sequence (DNA): TGTGCCAGCAGCCCAAGGACAGGACCAACCTACGAGCAGTACGTC. Translating it yields CASSPRTGPTYEQYV. V is TRBV7-9 and J is TRBJ2-7; 7 bases are shared with TRBD1. Germline lookup yields CDR1 SEHNR and CDR2 FQNEAQ (reference sequence). J lost 2 bases, V lost 5 bases, and 9 bases had no gene match. The CDR3 length is 15 residues.

The chain employs TRBV3-1 and TRBJ2-3; TRBD1 aligns across 8 bases. V gave up 5 bases and J gave up 3 bases; unmatched junction bases: 10. Germline V gene lookup returns CDR1 LGHDT and CDR2 YNNKEL (reference sequence). This CDR3 region has 16 residues. The CDR3 DNA reads as TGTGCCAGCAGCAATGACCAGGGGGCGCTTACAGATACGCAGTATTTT. It translates to CASSNDQGALTDTQYF.

The gene calls are TRBV29-1 and TRBJ1-1, with D possibly being TRBD1 (6 bases). V was trimmed by 5 bases and J by 10 bases, leaving 14 bases between them. The CDR3 loop spans 11 amino acids. In germline, CDR1 is SQVTM, CDR2 ANQGSEA. The CDR3 reads CSVPRGGAAFF. The CDR3 coding sequence is TGCAGCGTTCCCCGTGGGGGGGCAGCTTTCTTT. Complete variable domain (other parts from reference TRBV29-1 and TRBJ1-1): SAVISQKPSRDICQRGTSLTIQCQVDSQVTMMFWYRQQPGQSLTLIATANQGSEATYESGFVIDKFPISRPNLTFSTLTVSNMSPEDSSIYLCSVPRGGAAFFGQGTRLTVV.

This chain uses TRBV7-3 with TRBJ2-7, with unresolved D. The V end was cut by 1 base, the J end by 7 bases, with 5 bases between. From germline, CDR1 is SGHTA and CDR2 FQGTGA. The CDR3 runs to 11 residues. The CDR3 spells CASSLRWEQYF. In DNA form, the CDR3 reads TGTGCCAGCAGCTTAAGGTGGGAGCAGTACTTC.

The V call is TRBV12-3 or TRBV12-4, the J call TRBJ2-3; D unclear. The CDR3 has 13 residues. The V end was cut by 5 bases, the J end by 5 bases, with 11 bases between. The DNA for the CDR3 is TGTGCCAGCAGTACAGCGTTTCTAGATACGCAGTATTTT. Residues: CASSTAFLDTQYF.

The V gene is TRBV5-1, the J gene TRBJ2-6; the match to TRBD1 covers 9 bases. CDR3 length: 18 residues. J lost 2 bases, V lost 3 bases, and 9 bases had no gene match. CDR1 SGHRS and CDR2 YFSETQ come from the germline V gene. In DNA, the CDR3 is TGCGCCAGCAGCTCCGGGACAGGGTTATCGGCTGGGGCCAACGTCCTGACTTTC. Protein: CASSSGTGLSAGANVLTF.

The chain carries TRBV7-8 and TRBJ1-6; TRBD1 is a possible D gene (5 bases). Germline CDR1 reads SGHVS; CDR2 reads FQNEAQ. The CDR3 contains 15 residues. Trimming left V 7 bases short and J 3 bases short, with 13 bases between. DNA of the CDR3: TGTGCCAGCAAATCGAGACAGAACTATAATTCACCCCTCCACTTT. It specifies CASKSRQNYNSPLHF.